The 7 T cell receptor beta chains given below trace back to one sample, sequenced in a study of PD-1 blockade in classical Hodgkin lymphoma. All patients experienced relapse after autologous stem cell transplantation, and brentuximab vedotin exposure was variable. Magnetic negative selection served to purify CD4+ T cells out of PBMCs that had been thawed. Method: immunoSEQ multiplex PCR; TCRdb's copy keeps in-frame clones and lacks some. The sample lists more than 25,000 clones; approximately 85% were seen once. The material sequenced was CD4+ T cells from blood, taken at baseline. The receptor source for this set is a human donor with classical Hodgkin lymphoma.

The chain joins TRBV7-6 to TRBJ2-1; 10 bases line up with TRBD2. Unmatched junction bases numbered 13, after V lost 5 bases and J lost 6 bases. Germline CDR1 is SGHVS and CDR2 is FNYEAQ. The CDR3 runs 17 residues. The CDR3: CASSTKASGRPSNEQFF. The CDR3 coding sequence is TGTGCCAGCAGCACAAAGGCTAGCGGGAGACCCTCCAATGAGCAGTTCTTC. Drawing the rest from reference TRBV7-6 and TRBJ2-1, the complete variable domain is GAGVSQSPRYKVTKRGQDVALRCDPISGHVSLYWYRQALGQGPEFLTYFNYEAQQDKSGLPNDRFSAERPEGSISTLTIQRTEQRDSAMYRCASSTKASGRPSNEQFFGPGTRLTVL.

The chain is built from TRBV4-2 and TRBJ2-1; D possibly corresponds to TRBD2 (5 bases). Germline lookup yields CDR1 LGHNA and CDR2 YNFKEQ. V was cut by 0 bases and J by 5 bases, with 17 bases left in between. The CDR3 length is 17 residues. Written as DNA, the CDR3 is TGTGCCAGCAGCCAAGACGCCCGACGGGGAAGGGACAATGAGCAGTTCTTC. Encoded protein: CASSQDARRGRDNEQFF.

V is TRBV11-2 and J is TRBJ2-7; D uncertain. The CDR3 has 14 residues. Germline loops: CDR1 SGHAT, CDR2 FQNNGV. Trimming removed 1 base at V and 3 bases at J, with 10 bases between. CDR3 in DNA: TGTGCCAGCAGCTTAGTGTACAGACTCTACGAGCAGTACTTC. Amino acids: CASSLVYRLYEQYF.

V and J are TRBV7-9 and TRBJ1-4; D gene uncertain. CDR1 and CDR2 from the germline V gene are SEHNR and FQNEAQ (reference sequence). The CDR3 consists of 15 residues. Trimming removed 0 bases from V and 2 bases from J, with 7 bases in between. The DNA of the CDR3 is TGTGCCAGCAGCTTAGCTTCGGACACTAATGAAAAACTGTTTTTT. Its protein is CASSLASDTNEKLFF.

The rearrangement links TRBV7-2 to TRBJ2-3, with D perhaps matching TRBD1 (5 bases). The CDR3 extends over 15 amino acids. The germline CDR1 and CDR2 sequences are SGHTA and FQGNSA. V was pared by 1 base and J by 6 bases, with 14 bases between. CDR3: CASSLVDTFGDTQYF. The CDR3 DNA reads TGTGCCAGCAGCTTAGTGGACACCTTCGGGGATACGCAGTATTTT.

The chain joins TRBV7-6 to TRBJ1-1; D unresolved. CDR3 size: 13 residues. V was trimmed by 1 base and J by 3 bases, leaving 6 bases between them. Per the germline V gene, CDR1 is SGHVS and CDR2 is FNYEAQ. The CDR3 nucleotides are TGTGCCAGCAGCTTAGGGGGTGACACTGAAGCTTTCTTT. Protein product: CASSLGGDTEAFF.

The J gene is TRBJ1-2, the V gene TRBV5-1; D is ambiguous. In germline, CDR1 is SGHRS, CDR2 YFSETQ. The germline V and J ends were trimmed by 1 base and 3 bases, with 13 bases remaining between them. The CDR3 loop spans 15 amino acids. The CDR3 DNA follows: TGCGCCAGCAGCTTGTCCGGGAAAACCTACTATGGCTACACCTTC. This codes for CASSLSGKTYYGYTF.